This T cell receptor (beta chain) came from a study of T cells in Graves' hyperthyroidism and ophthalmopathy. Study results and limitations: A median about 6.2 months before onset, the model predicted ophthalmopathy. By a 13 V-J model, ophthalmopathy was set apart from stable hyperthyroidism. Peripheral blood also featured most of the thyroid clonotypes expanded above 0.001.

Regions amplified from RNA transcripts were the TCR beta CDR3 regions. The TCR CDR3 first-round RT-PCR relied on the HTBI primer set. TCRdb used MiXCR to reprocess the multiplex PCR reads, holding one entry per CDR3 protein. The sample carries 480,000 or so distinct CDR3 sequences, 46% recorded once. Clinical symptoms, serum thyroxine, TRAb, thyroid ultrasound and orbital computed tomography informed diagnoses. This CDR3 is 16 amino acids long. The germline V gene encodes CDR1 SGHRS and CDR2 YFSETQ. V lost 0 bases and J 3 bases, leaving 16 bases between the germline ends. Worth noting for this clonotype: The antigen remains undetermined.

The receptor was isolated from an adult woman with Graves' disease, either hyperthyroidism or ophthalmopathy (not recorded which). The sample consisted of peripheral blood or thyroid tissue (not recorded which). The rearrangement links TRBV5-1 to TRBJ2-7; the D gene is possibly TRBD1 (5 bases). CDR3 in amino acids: CASSLGPQGIGYEQYF. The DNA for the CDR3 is TGCGCCAGCAGCTTGGGACCCCAGGGTATTGGCTACGAGCAGTACTTC.